This T cell receptor beta chain stems from a study of sequential checkpoint blockade in melanoma. For the study at large: Both treatment sequences were followed by maintenance nivolumab.

V lost 4 bases and J lost 2, with 14 bases in between. This CDR3 has 15 amino acids. Germline-derived CDR1 and CDR2 are SGHDN and FVKESK. Treatment in this sample: randomized to nivolumab then ipilimumab (arm A) or the reverse (arm B). Sequencing was performed with immunoSEQ multiplex PCR; in TCRdb, only in-frame clones are kept and a portion is missing. The data show about 11,000 clones, around 30% seen once. This TCR came from a human donor with melanoma. Sample: tumor tissue (inferred from file names), taken from a patient given nivolumab and ipilimumab in sequence. This sequence joins TRBV14 and TRBJ1-1; TRBD1 might be the D (6 bases). The CDR3 DNA reads as TGTGCCAGCAGCCTCGGAACAGGGTTCAACACTGAAGCTTTCTTT. It encodes CASSLGTGFNTEAFF.